This T cell receptor beta chain was captured by sequencing in a study of early stage breast cancer tumors. Study information: About 70% of the 16 invasive tumors were ER+, PR+ and HER2-. General observations from the study: Unsorted bulk genomic DNA sequencing lacked pairing and functional marker data. Enriched TCRB sequences shared across patients were mostly commonly generated sequences. Compared with adjacent normal breast tissue, tumors showed 2 to 3-fold greater T cell density and higher clonality.

Unmatched junction bases numbered 7, after V lost 3 bases and J lost 4 bases. The CDR3 is 14 residues long. Germline V gives CDR1 SGHRS, CDR2 YFSETQ. As regards this clone: As yet, its antigen is unknown.

This table comes from immunoSEQ multiplex PCR, and its TCRdb copy is limited to in-frame clones, with some not included. The repertoire holds roughly 34,000 clones, with approximately 69% as singletons. The specimen was blood. This TCR was recovered from a person in their 60s with breast cancer. The rearrangement joins TRBV5-1 to TRBJ2-7, with 7 nucleotides matching TRBD2. In nucleotides, the CDR3 is TGCGCCAGCAGCTCTCAGGGACTAAATTACGAGCAGTACTTC. Translation gives CASSSQGLNYEQYF.